These 31 T cell receptor beta chains came from one sample sequenced in a study of blood T cell repertoires in COVID-19. The repertoire was sequenced with immunoSEQ multiplex PCR; TCRdb's copy has only in-frame clones and lacks some. The sample has fewer than 300,000 clones, 70% to 90% seen once; the top ten hold roughly 4.6%. The sequenced sample consisted of peripheral blood. Receptors originate from a man in his fifties with active or convalescent COVID-19.

The rearrangement links TRBV7-9 to TRBJ1-1, with D possibly being TRBD1 (5 bases). Trimming left V 5 bases short and J 3 bases short, with 13 bases between. CDR1 and CDR2 from the germline V gene are SEHNR and FQNEAQ (reference sequence). This CDR3 is 14 amino acids long. The CDR3 nucleotides read TGTGCCAGCAGCAAAGTGGGGACTGACACTGAAGCTTTCTTT. Amino acid sequence: CASSKVGTDTEAFF.

The chain recombines TRBV19 with TRBJ2-2; perhaps TRBD1 as D (5 bases). V was shortened by 2 bases and J by 5 bases, with 12 bases between the two germline ends. Germline CDR1 reads LNHDA; CDR2 reads SQIVND (reference sequence). This CDR3 contains 15 residues. This CDR3 is CASSIRGRATGELFF. The CDR3 bases are TGTGCCAGTAGTATAAGGGGCAGGGCGACCGGGGAGCTGTTTTTT.

In DNA form, the CDR3 reads TGTGCCTGGACGGCGGGGGACAGGGTTGTGACTGAAGCTTTCTTT. Translating gives CAWTAGDRVVTEAFF. The chain uses TRBV30 and TRBJ1-1; 9 bases align to TRBD1. Germline V CDR1 and CDR2: GTSNPN, SVGIG (reference sequence). Losses at the gene ends were 4 bases for V and 5 bases for J; bases not matched to a gene: 11. The CDR3 sequence is 15 residues long.

V and J are TRBV28 and TRBJ1-2; D perhaps matches TRBD1 (5 bases). Deletions cut 4 bases from V and 6 bases from J, with 18 bases between. CDR1 and CDR2 from the germline V gene are MDHEN and SYDVKM. The CDR3 is 15 residues long. CDR3 coding DNA: TGTGCCAGCAGTTCCCCTCGGGGGAAGGCCCATGGCTACACCTTC. It is translated as CASSSPRGKAHGYTF.

V and J are TRBV10-3 and TRBJ1-2, with TRBD1 matching 11 bases. This CDR3 contains 15 residues. Germline CDR1 ENHRY, CDR2 SYGVKD. V shed 0 bases, J shed 7 bases, and the junction held 4 bases outside the gene matches. For the CDR3, the DNA is TGTGCCATCAGTGAGTCCGGACAGGGGGCTAGTGGCTACACCTTC. It encodes CAISESGQGASGYTF.

This chain joins TRBV7-6 and TRBJ2-1, with a possible D match to TRBD2 (5 bases). Germline lookup yields CDR1 SGHVS and CDR2 FNYEAQ. Trimming left V 4 bases short and J 1 base short, with 11 bases between. The CDR3 has 15 residues. CDR3: CASSSSSFSYNEQFF. The CDR3 region has the DNA TGTGCCAGCAGCTCCTCTAGCTTTTCCTACAATGAGCAGTTCTTC.

This chain uses TRBV3-1 (or the pseudogene TRBV3-2) with TRBJ2-1; 9 nucleotides match TRBD2. J lost 15 bases, V lost 5 bases, and 11 bases had no gene match. The CDR3 is 13 residues long. CDR1 and CDR2 from the germline V gene are LGHDT and YNNKEL (reference sequence). CDR3 loop: CASSGLGREGLFF. CDR3 nucleotides: TGTGCCAGCAGCGGCCTGGGGCGGGAGGGGTTGTTCTTC.

The chain is built from TRBV7-2 and TRBJ1-2; a weak D match, TRBD1 (6 bases). The CDR3 length is 13 residues. Germline loops: CDR1 SGHTA, CDR2 FQGNSA. V was shortened by 8 bases and J by 4 bases, with 14 bases between the two germline ends. The CDR3 DNA reads as TGTGCCAGCGGCGTGACAGGATCCTATGGCTACACCTTC. It is translated as CASGVTGSYGYTF.

The rearrangement links TRBV7-9 to TRBJ2-2; tentative D call: TRBD2 (5 bases). Per the germline V gene, CDR1 is SEHNR and CDR2 is FQNEAQ (reference sequence). V was shortened by 11 bases and J by 4 bases, with 14 bases between the two germline ends. The CDR3 consists of 13 residues. Here the CDR3 DNA reads TGTGCCGGCGGGCCCCTCGGCACCGGGGAGCTGTTTTTT. It translates to CAGGPLGTGELFF.

The chain uses TRBV11-3 and TRBJ2-2; tentatively, D is TRBD2 (5 bases). The CDR3 has 14 amino acids. CDR1 and CDR2 from the germline V gene are SGHNT and YENEEA. Trimming stripped 3 bases from V and 4 bases from J, with 9 bases between. CDR3 bases: TGTGCCAGCAGCTTCGGACTTACCACCGGGGAGCTGTTTTTT. Translated: CASSFGLTTGELFF. The whole variable domain, filled in from reference TRBV11-3 and TRBJ2-2, reads EAGVVQSPRYKIIEKKQPVAFWCNPISGHNTLYWYLQNLGQGPELLIRYENEEAVDDSQLPKDRFSAERLKGVDSTLKIQPAELGDSAVYLCASSFGLTTGELFFGEGSRLTVL.

This clone was recorded once. This chain connects TRBV2 to TRBJ2-7; D perhaps matches TRBD1 (5 bases). V lost 3 bases to trimming and J lost 3 bases, with 15 bases between them. CDR1 and CDR2 from the germline V gene are SNHLY and FYNNEI. The length of the CDR3 is 15 residues. The CDR3 DNA reads as TGTGCCAGCAGTGACCGACAGAGAACCATCTACGAGCAGTACTTC. Amino acids: CASSDRQRTIYEQYF.

The chain couples TRBV13 to TRBJ1-4; 8 bases are shared with TRBD1. Germline CDR1 PRHDT, CDR2 FYEKMQ (reference sequence). Unmatched junction bases numbered 17, after V lost 4 bases and J lost 4 bases. This CDR3 contains 19 residues. The CDR3 region has the DNA TGTGCCAGCAGCTCACGACAGGGGAGGGGGATCACTGGTAATGAAAAACTGTTTTTT. Translation gives CASSSRQGRGITGNEKLFF.

This clone was seen a few times. The chain's CDR3 is CASSLGLAGGGETQYF. Here the CDR3 DNA reads TGTGCCAGCAGCCTGGGACTAGCGGGAGGTGGAGAGACCCAGTACTTC. The J gene is TRBJ2-5, the V gene TRBV7-8; 15 nucleotides agree with TRBD2. Per germline, CDR1 SGHVS and CDR2 FQNEAQ. V lost 5 bases, J lost 4 bases, and 5 bases stayed unmatched. This CDR3 comprises 16 residues.

V gene TRBV7-2 combines with J gene TRBJ1-5; TRBD1 matches 8 bases. The CDR3 loop spans 14 amino acids. Germline CDR1 SGHTA, CDR2 FQGNSA. Germline trimming cut 5 bases from V and 5 bases from J; bases unmatched to any gene: 5. As DNA, the CDR3 is TGTGCCAGCAGCACCGACAGGGGCCATCAGCCCCAGCATTTT. As protein: CASSTDRGHQPQHF.

The chain recombines TRBV24-1 with TRBJ2-1, with D unclear. The germline V gene has CDR1 KGHDR and CDR2 SFDVKD. The CDR3 contains 11 residues. The V end lost 3 bases, the J end lost 9 bases, and 5 bases lay between the germline ends. CDR3: CATSDPFEQFF. Here the CDR3 DNA reads TGTGCCACCAGTGATCCATTTGAGCAGTTCTTC.

This chain joins TRBV3-1 (or the pseudogene TRBV3-2) and TRBJ2-1; the match to TRBD2 covers 13 bases. The length of the CDR3 is 16 residues. V lost 0 bases, J lost 7 bases, and 3 bases stayed unmatched. The V gene's germline CDR1 is LGHDT and CDR2 YNNKEL (reference sequence). In DNA form, the CDR3 reads TGTGCCAGCAGCCAAGATACGACTAGCGGGGGGAATGAGCAGTTCTTC. Translated: CASSQDTTSGGNEQFF.

As to this clone: One end of the junction does not line up with germline, which may come from a read error. This chain links TRBV7-3 with TRBJ2-6; 7 positions match TRBD1. Germline V gene lookup returns CDR1 SGHTA and CDR2 FQGTGA. The CDR3 runs to 18 residues. The CDR3 loop reads CASSITGTALSGANVLTF. CDR3 nucleotide sequence: TGTGCCAGCAGCATAACCGGGACAGCTCTCTCTGGGGCCAACGTCCTGACTTTC.

The chain couples TRBV2 to TRBJ1-1, with D uncertain. The ends were cut back, 8 bases at V and 8 bases at J, with 18 bases in the middle. Germline assignment: CDR1 SNHLY and CDR2 FYNNEI. The CDR3 is made up of 13 amino acids. For the CDR3, the DNA is TGTGCCAGCTCCCCCGGGGAAGGCCTAGAAGCTTTCTTT. Its protein is CASSPGEGLEAFF.

This clone came up a few times. The rearrangement uses TRBV7-2 and TRBJ2-5; D is unclear. Trimming shortened V by 4 bases and J by 3 bases, and 12 bases separated the two germline ends. This CDR3 is 14 amino acids long. Per germline, CDR1 SGHTA and CDR2 FQGNSA. The CDR3 DNA is TGTGCCAGCAGCTCGTTGACAAGGAAAGAGACCCAGTACTTC. Amino acid sequence: CASSSLTRKETQYF.

This clone was seen a few times. The same CDR3 also results from other DNA sequences found in this sample. The rearrangement uses TRBV18 and TRBJ1-2, with no clear D. Germline V gene sequence: CDR1 KGHSH, CDR2 LQKENI. The V end was cut by 1 base, the J end by 5 bases, with 8 bases between. The CDR3 contains 13 residues. CDR3 sequence reads: CASSPQTDYGYTF. CDR3 nucleotide sequence: TGTGCCAGCTCACCACAAACAGATTATGGCTACACCTTC. Drawing the rest from reference TRBV18 and TRBJ1-2, the complete variable domain is NAGVMQNPRHLVRRRGQEARLRCSPMKGHSHVYWYRQLPEEGLKFMVYLQKENIIDESGMPKERFSAEFPKEGPSILRIQQVVRGDSAAYFCASSPQTDYGYTFGSGTRLTVV.

The chain uses TRBV7-2 and TRBJ1-6; the match to TRBD1 covers 7 bases. CDR3 length equals 16 residues. The germline gives CDR1 SGHTA, CDR2 FQGNSA. Trimming cost V 2 bases and J 9 bases; bases outside gene matches: 10. CDR3 DNA: TGTGCCAGCAGCTTAACCCCAGGGGGGTCACGTTCACCCCTCCACTTT. It specifies CASSLTPGGSRSPLHF.

In the case of this clone: An end of the junction does not agree with germline; a read error may underlie this. This sequence joins TRBV10-3 and TRBJ1-1; no reliable D call. CDR3 length: 15 residues. Germline CDR1 and CDR2: ENHRY and SYGVKD. CDR3 region: CAISESKGGNAEAFF. CDR3 nucleotide sequence: TGTGCCATCAGTGAGTCGAAGGGAGGGAACGCTGAAGCTTTCTTT.

The CDR3, as DNA: TGTGCCAGCAGTCTCAGGGTCGGCGACACCGGGGAGCTGTTTTTT. The encoded protein is CASSLRVGDTGELFF. The chain combines TRBV6-5 with TRBJ2-2; maybe TRBD1 (5 bases). CDR3 length: 15 amino acids. CDR1 and CDR2 from the germline V gene are MNHEY and SVGAGI. V was trimmed by 5 bases and J by 3 bases, leaving 13 bases between them.

The chain has TRBV30 and TRBJ1-2; 8 bases map to TRBD1. V lost 4 bases, J lost 6 bases, and 13 bases stayed unmatched. The CDR3 extends over 15 amino acids. Germline CDR1 reads GTSNPN; CDR2 reads SVGIG (reference sequence). The DNA of the CDR3 is TGTGCCTGGAATAAGCCCCTGGACAGGGAGGATGGCTACACCTTC. Its protein product is CAWNKPLDREDGYTF.

This chain connects TRBV11-2 to TRBJ2-3, with a weak D call TRBD2 (6 bases). Trimming took 1 base from V and 6 from J, leaving 14 bases between them. Germline V gives CDR1 SGHAT, CDR2 FQNNGV. The CDR3 has 15 amino acids. CDR3 sequence (DNA): TGTGCCAGCAGCTTAGGGGGGGTAGCGGCGGATACGCAGTATTTT. The encoded protein is CASSLGGVAADTQYF.

This chain joins TRBV30 and TRBJ2-5; TRBD2 is a possible D gene (6 bases). The CDR3 is made up of 13 amino acids. Trimming took 1 base from V and 3 from J, leaving 9 bases between them. The germline V gene has CDR1 GTSNPN and CDR2 SVGIG (reference sequence). The CDR3 DNA sequence: TGTGCCTGGAGTGGGGACTCCAAAGAGACCCAGTACTTC. Its translation is CAWSGDSKETQYF.

The V gene is TRBV5-6, the J gene TRBJ1-5, with D unclear. V was cut by 1 base and J by 6 bases, with 11 bases left in between. This CDR3 contains 14 residues. The V gene's germline CDR1 is SGHDT and CDR2 YYEEEE. The CDR3, as DNA: TGTGCCAGCAGCTTGAGGTCCTCGGGTCAGCCCCAGCATTTT. It translates to CASSLRSSGQPQHF.

The V call is TRBV3-1 (or the pseudogene TRBV3-2), the J call TRBJ2-3; D may be TRBD2 (6 bases). V was trimmed by 3 bases and J by 1 base, leaving 17 bases between them. This CDR3 contains 17 residues. Germline assignment: CDR1 LGHDT and CDR2 YNNKEL (reference sequence). The CDR3 region has the DNA TGTGCCAGCAGCCATTATCCGGGAGCGCGCGGCACAGATACGCAGTATTTT. Translating gives CASSHYPGARGTDTQYF.

The CDR3 region has the DNA TGTGCCACCCAACAAAGAGGGGGCGAGAATGAAAAACTGTTTTTT. The encoded protein is CATQQRGGENEKLFF. V gene TRBV19 combines with J gene TRBJ1-4, with TRBD1 matching over 7 bases. The trim removed 10 bases at V and 5 bases at J, leaving 13 bases unmatched. CDR1 and CDR2 (germline): LNHDA, SQIVND (reference sequence). The CDR3 is 15 amino acids.

This chain joins TRBV6-5 and TRBJ2-1; 8 bases match TRBD2. J gave up 4 bases and V 0 bases, and 5 bases lay outside the gene matches. This CDR3 has 16 amino acids. CDR1 and CDR2 (germline): MNHEY, SVGAGI. CDR3 bases: TGTGCCAGCAGTTACTCGCGGGGGGTCAGTTACAATGAGCAGTTCTTC. This translates into CASSYSRGVSYNEQFF.

This clone was observed a few times. The rearrangement joins TRBV30 to TRBJ2-7, with 8 bases aligning to TRBD1. The germline gives CDR1 GTSNPN, CDR2 SVGIG (reference sequence). V was pared by 3 bases and J by 2 bases, with 6 bases of the junction left unmatched. CDR3 length: 14 residues. The CDR3 protein is CAWRAKQGAYEQYF. CDR3 sequence (DNA): TGTGCCTGGAGAGCTAAACAGGGGGCCTACGAGCAGTACTTC.